These T cell receptor beta chains were read from a single sample in a study of cytomegalovirus exposure and HLA in healthy donors. Sequencing was performed with immunoSEQ multiplex PCR; in TCRdb, only in-frame clones are kept and a portion is missing. This sample has 150,000 or so clones, with about 75% found just once. The specimen was PBMCs. These receptors were taken from a man aged 45-65 years in good health and CMV-seropositive. The CDR3 runs from the conserved cysteine through the conserved F or W. Each record gives: D gene, J gene, V gene, clone size, CDR3 DNA, CDR3 protein. D genes are given only for firm matches. Where a row states a size, it is once, few, many or the class of an expanded clone; other rows omit it.

d_call: .
j_call: TRBJ2-3
v_call: TRBV14
clone_size: few
cdr3_nt: TGTGCCAGCAGCCAAGATCGTAGTGCAGATACGCAGTATTTT
cdr3_aa: CASSQDRSADTQYF

d_call: .
j_call: TRBJ2-4
v_call: TRBV7-9
clone_size: .
cdr3_nt: TGTGCCAGCAGCCCTAAGTTAGCCAAAAACATTCAGTACTTC
cdr3_aa: CASSPKLAKNIQYF

d_call: .
j_call: TRBJ1-5
v_call: TRBV5-5
clone_size: .
cdr3_nt: TGTGCCAGCAGCTTGGCCGGTTATAGCAATCAGCCCCAGCATTTT
cdr3_aa: CASSLAGYSNQPQHF

d_call: .
j_call: TRBJ2-2
v_call: TRBV5-1
clone_size: .
cdr3_nt: TGCGCCAGCAAGGAGGGGACTAACACCGGGGAGCTGTTTTTT
cdr3_aa: CASKEGTNTGELFF

d_call: TRBD1
j_call: TRBJ1-2
v_call: TRBV23-1
clone_size: .
cdr3_nt: TGCGCCAGCAGTCAATCGGGCCGGGTAACAGGGGGATTTGGCTACACCTTC
cdr3_aa: CASSQSGRVTGGFGYTF

d_call: TRBD1
j_call: TRBJ1-1
v_call: TRBV2
clone_size: .
cdr3_nt: TGTGCCAGCAGCAGAACAGGGGTAACAGGCACTGAAGCTTTCTTT
cdr3_aa: CASSRTGVTGTEAFF

d_call: TRBD1
j_call: TRBJ1-5
v_call: TRBV29-1
clone_size: .
cdr3_nt: TGCAGCGTTAAACAGGGGAATAGCAATCAGCCCCAGCATTTT
cdr3_aa: CSVKQGNSNQPQHF

d_call: .
j_call: TRBJ2-7
v_call: TRBV7-9
clone_size: few
cdr3_nt: TGTGCCAGCAGCTCCCCCCGAGGGGGGGGGCTTTACGAGCAGTACTTC
cdr3_aa: CASSSPRGGGLYEQYF

d_call: TRBD1
j_call: TRBJ1-1
v_call: TRBV6-5
clone_size: .
cdr3_nt: TGTGCCAGCAGTTATGGACAGGGAACTGAAGCTTTCTTT
cdr3_aa: CASSYGQGTEAFF

d_call: .
j_call: TRBJ1-6
v_call: TRBV28
clone_size: .
cdr3_nt: TGTGCCAGCAGTTTATTGGACAGTTCACCCCTCCACTTT
cdr3_aa: CASSLLDSSPLHF

d_call: .
j_call: TRBJ1-5
v_call: TRBV2
clone_size: .
cdr3_nt: TGTGCCAGCAGTGAAACTAATCAGCCCCAGCATTTT
cdr3_aa: CASSETNQPQHF

d_call: TRBD1
j_call: TRBJ1-1
v_call: TRBV19
clone_size: .
cdr3_nt: TGTGCCAGTGATCCGGGACAGGGATATGAAGCTTTCTTT
cdr3_aa: CASDPGQGYEAFF

d_call: TRBD1
j_call: TRBJ2-2
v_call: TRBV4-3
clone_size: .
cdr3_nt: TGCGCCAGCAGCCGACAGGGGGTCGCCGGGGAGCTGTTTTTT
cdr3_aa: CASSRQGVAGELFF

d_call: .
j_call: TRBJ1-1
v_call: TRBV2
clone_size: .
cdr3_nt: TGTGCCAGCAGCACCCTTGGGACTGTCCTAAACACTGAAGCTTTCTTT
cdr3_aa: CASSTLGTVLNTEAFF

d_call: .
j_call: TRBJ1-4
v_call: TRBV18
clone_size: .
cdr3_nt: TGTGCCAGCTCACCGAACCGGGGTACAACTAATGAAAAACTGTTTTTT
cdr3_aa: CASSPNRGTTNEKLFF

d_call: .
j_call: TRBJ1-5
v_call: TRBV28
clone_size: .
cdr3_nt: TGTGCCAGCAGTTTATCGGCAGGGTTGTTCGATCAGCCCCAGCATTTT
cdr3_aa: CASSLSAGLFDQPQHF

d_call: .
j_call: TRBJ2-3
v_call: TRBV6-4
clone_size: few
cdr3_nt: TGTGCCAGCAGTGCGGCTAGCAGTAGCACAGATACGCAGTATTTT
cdr3_aa: CASSAASSSTDTQYF

d_call: TRBD2
j_call: TRBJ2-3
v_call: TRBV11-1
clone_size: .
cdr3_nt: TGTGCCAGCAGCTTATATTTTAGCGGGGGGGCAGATACGCAGTATTTT
cdr3_aa: CASSLYFSGGADTQYF

d_call: TRBD1
j_call: TRBJ2-7
v_call: TRBV28
clone_size: .
cdr3_nt: TGTGCCAGCAGTAGAGACAGGGGGCCCTACGAGCAGTACTTC
cdr3_aa: CASSRDRGPYEQYF

d_call: .
j_call: TRBJ1-3
v_call: TRBV14
clone_size: .
cdr3_nt: TGTGCCAGCAGCCAAGAGAGGACCACAGGTTTCTCTGGAAACACCATATATTTT
cdr3_aa: CASSQERTTGFSGNTIYF